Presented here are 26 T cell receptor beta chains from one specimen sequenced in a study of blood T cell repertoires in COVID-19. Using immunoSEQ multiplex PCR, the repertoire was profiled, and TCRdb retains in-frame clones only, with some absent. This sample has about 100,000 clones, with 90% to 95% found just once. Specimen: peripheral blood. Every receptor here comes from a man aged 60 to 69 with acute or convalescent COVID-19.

The CDR3 loop is CASSLANGDTQYF. The CDR3 region has the DNA TGCGCCAGCAGCTTGGCCAACGGAGATACGCAGTATTTT. The V gene is TRBV5-1, the J gene TRBJ2-3, with unresolved D. V lost 0 bases to trimming and J lost 5 bases, with 7 bases between them. This CDR3 region has 13 residues. Germline V gene sequence: CDR1 SGHRS, CDR2 YFSETQ.

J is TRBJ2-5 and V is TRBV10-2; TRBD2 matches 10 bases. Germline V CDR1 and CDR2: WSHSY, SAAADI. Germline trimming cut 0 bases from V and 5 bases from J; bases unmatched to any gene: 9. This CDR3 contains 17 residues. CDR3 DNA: TGCGCCAGCAGTGAGTCAGGAGCGGGAGGGCCCCGGGAGACCCAGTACTTC. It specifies CASSESGAGGPRETQYF.

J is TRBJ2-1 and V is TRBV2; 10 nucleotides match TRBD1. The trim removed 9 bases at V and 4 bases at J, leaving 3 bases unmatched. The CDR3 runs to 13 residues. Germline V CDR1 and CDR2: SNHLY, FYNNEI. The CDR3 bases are TGTGCCAGTTCGGGACAGGGGTACAATGAGCAGTTCTTC. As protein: CASSGQGYNEQFF.

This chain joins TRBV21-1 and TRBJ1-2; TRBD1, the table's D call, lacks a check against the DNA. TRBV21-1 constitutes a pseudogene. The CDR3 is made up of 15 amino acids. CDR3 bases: TGTGCCAGCAGCAAAGCCCGGGACAGACGTTATGGCTACACCTTC. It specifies CASSKARDRRYGYTF.

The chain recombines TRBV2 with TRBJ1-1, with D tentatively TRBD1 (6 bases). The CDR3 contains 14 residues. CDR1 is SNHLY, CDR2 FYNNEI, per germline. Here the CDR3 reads CASSQGRGNTEAFF. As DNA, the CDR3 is TGTGCTAGCTCCCAGGGCAGGGGGAACACTGAAGCTTTCTTT.

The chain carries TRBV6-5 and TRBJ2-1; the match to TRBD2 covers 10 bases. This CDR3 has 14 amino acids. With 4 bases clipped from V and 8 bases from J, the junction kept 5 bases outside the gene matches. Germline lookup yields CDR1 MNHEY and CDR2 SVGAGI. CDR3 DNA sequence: TGTGCCAGCAGTTCCCTAGCGGGAGTCGATGAGCAGTTCTTC. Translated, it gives CASSSLAGVDEQFF.

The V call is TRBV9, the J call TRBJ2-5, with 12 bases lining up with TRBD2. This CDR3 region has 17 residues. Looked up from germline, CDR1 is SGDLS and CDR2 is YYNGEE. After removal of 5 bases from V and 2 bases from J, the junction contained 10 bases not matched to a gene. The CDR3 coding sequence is TGTGCCAGCAGTCCCGGGACTAGCGGGTTCTTGCAAGAGACCCAGTACTTC. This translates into CASSPGTSGFLQETQYF.

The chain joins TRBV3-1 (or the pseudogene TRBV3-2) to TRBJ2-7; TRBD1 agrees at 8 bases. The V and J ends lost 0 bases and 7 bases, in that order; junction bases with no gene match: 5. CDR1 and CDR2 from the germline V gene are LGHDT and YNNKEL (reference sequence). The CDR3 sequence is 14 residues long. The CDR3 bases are TGTGCCAGCAGCCAAGAGGACAGGGCAAGTGAGCAGTACTTC. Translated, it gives CASSQEDRASEQYF.

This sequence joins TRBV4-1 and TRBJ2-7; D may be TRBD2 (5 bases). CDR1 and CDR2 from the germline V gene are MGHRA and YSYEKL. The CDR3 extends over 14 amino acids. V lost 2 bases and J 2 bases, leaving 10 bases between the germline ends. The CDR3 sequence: CASSQMAGAYEQYV. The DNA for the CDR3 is TGCGCCAGCAGCCAAATGGCCGGGGCCTACGAGCAGTACGTC.

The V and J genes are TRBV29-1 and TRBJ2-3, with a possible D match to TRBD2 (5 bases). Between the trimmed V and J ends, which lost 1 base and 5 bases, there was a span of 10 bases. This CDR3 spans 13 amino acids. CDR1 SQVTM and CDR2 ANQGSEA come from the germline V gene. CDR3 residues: CSVEAGWGDTQYF. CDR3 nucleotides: TGCAGCGTTGAAGCGGGATGGGGAGATACGCAGTATTTT.

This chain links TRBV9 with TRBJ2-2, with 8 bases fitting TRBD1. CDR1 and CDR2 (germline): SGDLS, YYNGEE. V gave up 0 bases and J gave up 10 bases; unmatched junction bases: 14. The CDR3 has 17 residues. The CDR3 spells CASSVEGVGTGDPELFF. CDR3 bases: TGTGCCAGCAGCGTAGAGGGAGTGGGGACAGGCGACCCGGAGCTGTTTTTT.

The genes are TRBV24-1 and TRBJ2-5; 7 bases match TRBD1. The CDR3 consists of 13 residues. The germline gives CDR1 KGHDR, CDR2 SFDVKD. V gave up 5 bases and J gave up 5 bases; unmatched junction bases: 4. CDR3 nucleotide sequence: TGTGCCACCAGTGGTCGGGACAGTGAGACCCAGTACTTC. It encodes CATSGRDSETQYF.

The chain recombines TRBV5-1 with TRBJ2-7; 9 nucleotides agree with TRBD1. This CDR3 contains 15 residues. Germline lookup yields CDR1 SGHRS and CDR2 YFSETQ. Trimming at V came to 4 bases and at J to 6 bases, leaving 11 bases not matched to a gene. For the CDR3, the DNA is TGCGCCAGCAGCCCCTTACAGGGGGCAGGAAGCGAGCAGTACTTC. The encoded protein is CASSPLQGAGSEQYF.

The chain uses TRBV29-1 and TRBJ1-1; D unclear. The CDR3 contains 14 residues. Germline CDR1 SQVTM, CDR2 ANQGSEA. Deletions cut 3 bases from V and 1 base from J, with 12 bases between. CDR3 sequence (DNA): TGCAGCGTTGACCTGGGAGTCTGGAACACTGAAGCTTTCTTT. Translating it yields CSVDLGVWNTEAFF.

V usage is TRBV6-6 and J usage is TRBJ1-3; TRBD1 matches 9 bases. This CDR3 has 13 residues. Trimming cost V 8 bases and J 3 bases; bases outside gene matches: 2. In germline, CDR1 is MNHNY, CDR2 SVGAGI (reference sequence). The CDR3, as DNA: TGTGCCAGCGGACAGGGGATTGGAAACACCATATATTTT. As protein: CASGQGIGNTIYF.

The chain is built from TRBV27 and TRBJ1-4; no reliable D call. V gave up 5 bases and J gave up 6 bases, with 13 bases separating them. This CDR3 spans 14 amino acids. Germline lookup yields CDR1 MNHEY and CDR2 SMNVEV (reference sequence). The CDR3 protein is CASSPFREYEKLFF. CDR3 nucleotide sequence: TGTGCCAGCAGTCCTTTCCGGGAATATGAAAAACTGTTTTTT.

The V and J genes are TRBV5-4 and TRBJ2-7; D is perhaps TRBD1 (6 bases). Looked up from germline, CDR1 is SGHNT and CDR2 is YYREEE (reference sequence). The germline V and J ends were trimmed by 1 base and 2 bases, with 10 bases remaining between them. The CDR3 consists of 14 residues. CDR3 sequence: CASSLQGPTYEQYF. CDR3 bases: TGTGCCAGCAGCTTGCAGGGGCCAACCTACGAGCAGTACTTC.

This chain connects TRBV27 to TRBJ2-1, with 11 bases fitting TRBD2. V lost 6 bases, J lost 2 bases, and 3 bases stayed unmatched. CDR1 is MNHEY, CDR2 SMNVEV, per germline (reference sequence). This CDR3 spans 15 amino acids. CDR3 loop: CASSPGLAAYNEQFF. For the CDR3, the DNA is TGTGCCAGCAGCCCGGGACTAGCGGCCTACAATGAGCAGTTCTTC.

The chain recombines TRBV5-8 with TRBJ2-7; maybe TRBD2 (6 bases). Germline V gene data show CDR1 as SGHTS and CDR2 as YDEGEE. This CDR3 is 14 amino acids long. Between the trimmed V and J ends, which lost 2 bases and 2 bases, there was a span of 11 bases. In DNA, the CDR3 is TGTGCCAGCAGCTTTCCGGGAGTAACCTACGAGCAGTACTTC. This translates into CASSFPGVTYEQYF.

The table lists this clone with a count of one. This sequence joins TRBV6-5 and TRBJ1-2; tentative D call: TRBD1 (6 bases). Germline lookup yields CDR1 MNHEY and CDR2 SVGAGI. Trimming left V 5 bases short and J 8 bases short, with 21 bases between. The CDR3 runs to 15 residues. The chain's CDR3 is CASSTPEQGMGGYTF. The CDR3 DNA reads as TGTGCCAGCAGTACCCCTGAACAGGGTATGGGCGGCTACACCTTC.

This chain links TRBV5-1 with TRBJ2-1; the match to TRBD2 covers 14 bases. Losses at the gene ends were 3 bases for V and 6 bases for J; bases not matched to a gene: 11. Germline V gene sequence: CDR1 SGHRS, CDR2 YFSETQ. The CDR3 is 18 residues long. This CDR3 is CASSYRLAGGPVVNEQFF. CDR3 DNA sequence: TGCGCCAGCAGCTATAGACTAGCGGGAGGGCCCGTTGTCAATGAGCAGTTCTTC.

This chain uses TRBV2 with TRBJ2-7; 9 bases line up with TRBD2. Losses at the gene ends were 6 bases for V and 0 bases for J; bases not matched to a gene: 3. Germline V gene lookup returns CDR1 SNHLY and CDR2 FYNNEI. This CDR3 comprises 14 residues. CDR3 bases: TGTGCCAGCAGCCGTAGCGGGAGCTCCTACGAGCAGTACTTC. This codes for CASSRSGSSYEQYF.

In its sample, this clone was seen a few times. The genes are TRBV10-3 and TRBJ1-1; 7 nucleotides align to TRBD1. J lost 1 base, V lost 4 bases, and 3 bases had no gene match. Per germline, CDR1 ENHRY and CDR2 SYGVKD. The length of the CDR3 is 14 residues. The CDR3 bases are TGTGCCATCAGTGGGACAGGAGCGAACACTGAAGCTTTCTTT. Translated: CAISGTGANTEAFF.

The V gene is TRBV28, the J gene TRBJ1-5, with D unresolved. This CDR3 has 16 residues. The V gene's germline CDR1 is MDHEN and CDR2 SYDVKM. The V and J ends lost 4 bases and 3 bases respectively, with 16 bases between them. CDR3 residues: CASSSGWQGNNQPQHF. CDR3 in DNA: TGTGCCAGCAGTTCGGGGTGGCAAGGGAACAATCAGCCCCAGCATTTT.

The CDR3 loop reads CASSLGVFNEQFF. The CDR3 DNA follows: TGTGCCAGCAGCTTAGGAGTTTTCAATGAGCAGTTCTTC. The chain couples TRBV7-9 to TRBJ2-1; D not certain. The CDR3 length is 13 residues. V was clipped by 1 base and J by 6 bases, with 7 bases between them. The germline V gene has CDR1 SEHNR and CDR2 FQNEAQ (reference sequence).

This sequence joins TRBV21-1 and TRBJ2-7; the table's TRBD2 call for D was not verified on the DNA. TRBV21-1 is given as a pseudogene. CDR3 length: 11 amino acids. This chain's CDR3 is CASSNRDEQYV. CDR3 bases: TGTGCCAGCAGCAACCGGGACGAGCAGTACGTC.